This TCR beta chain was identified in a study of shared clonotypes between healthy human individuals. The CDR3 length is 13 residues. V lost 0 bases and J 3 bases, leaving 5 bases between the germline ends. Per germline, CDR1 MNHEY and CDR2 SVGAGI. Produced via immunoSEQ multiplex PCR; TCRdb's table is partial and in-frame only. Of some 2,000,000 clones in the sample, about 95% were seen once. Naive CD8 isolation took CD45RO-negative cells positively selected for CCR7 and excluded terminally differentiated effector memory CD45RA+ cells. This sequence originates from a man aged 18 to 29 in good health. The genes are TRBV6-5 and TRBJ1-1; D is undetermined. The source material was naive CD8+ T cells sorted from blood. CDR3 loop: CASSYSDYTEAFF. In DNA form, the CDR3 reads TGTGCCAGCAGTTACTCGGATTACACTGAAGCTTTCTTT.